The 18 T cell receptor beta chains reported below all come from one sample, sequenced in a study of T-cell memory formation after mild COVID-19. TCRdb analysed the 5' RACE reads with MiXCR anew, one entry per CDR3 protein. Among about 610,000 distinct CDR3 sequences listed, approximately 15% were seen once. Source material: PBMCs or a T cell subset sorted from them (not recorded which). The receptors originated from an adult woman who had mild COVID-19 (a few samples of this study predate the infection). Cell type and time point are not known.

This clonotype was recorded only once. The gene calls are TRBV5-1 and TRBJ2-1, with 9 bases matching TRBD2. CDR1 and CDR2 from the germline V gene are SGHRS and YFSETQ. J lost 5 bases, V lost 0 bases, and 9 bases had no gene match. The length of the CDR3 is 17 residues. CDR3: CASSLGFSASGNNEQFF. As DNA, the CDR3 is TGCGCCAGCAGCTTGGGGTTCTCGGCTAGCGGGAACAATGAGCAGTTCTTC.

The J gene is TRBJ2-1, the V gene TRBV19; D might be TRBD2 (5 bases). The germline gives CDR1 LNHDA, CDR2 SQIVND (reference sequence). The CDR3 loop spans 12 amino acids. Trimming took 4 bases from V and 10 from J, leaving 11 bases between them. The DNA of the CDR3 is TGTGCCAGTAGTACGGGGTGGAGGGAGCAGTTCTTC. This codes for CASSTGWREQFF.

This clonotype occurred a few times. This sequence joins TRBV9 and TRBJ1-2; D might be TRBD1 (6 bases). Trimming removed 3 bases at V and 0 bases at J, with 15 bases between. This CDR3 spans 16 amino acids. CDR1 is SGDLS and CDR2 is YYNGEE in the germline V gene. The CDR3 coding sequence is TGTGCCAGCAGCGGACCCAGGGGTACGCCTAACTATGGCTACACCTTC. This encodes CASSGPRGTPNYGYTF. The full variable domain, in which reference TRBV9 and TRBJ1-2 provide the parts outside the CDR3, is DSGVTQTPKHLITATGQRVTLRCSPRSGDLSVYWYQQSLDQGLQFLIQYYNGEERAKGNILERFSAQQFPDLHSELNLSSLELGDSALYFCASSGPRGTPNYGYTFGSGTRLTVV.

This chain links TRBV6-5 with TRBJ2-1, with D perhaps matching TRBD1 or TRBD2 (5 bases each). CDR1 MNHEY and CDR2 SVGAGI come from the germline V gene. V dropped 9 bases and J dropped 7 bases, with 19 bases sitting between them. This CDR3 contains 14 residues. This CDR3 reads CASGLGTSENEQFF. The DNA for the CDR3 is TGTGCCAGTGGATTAGGGACCTCAGAGAATGAGCAGTTCTTC.

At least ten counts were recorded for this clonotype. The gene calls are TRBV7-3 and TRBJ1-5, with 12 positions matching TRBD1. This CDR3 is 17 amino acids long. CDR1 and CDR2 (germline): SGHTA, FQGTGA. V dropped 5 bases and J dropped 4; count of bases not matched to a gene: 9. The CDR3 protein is CASSPFGTGGGNQPQHF. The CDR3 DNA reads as TGTGCCAGCAGCCCTTTCGGGACAGGGGGCGGGAATCAGCCCCAGCATTTT.

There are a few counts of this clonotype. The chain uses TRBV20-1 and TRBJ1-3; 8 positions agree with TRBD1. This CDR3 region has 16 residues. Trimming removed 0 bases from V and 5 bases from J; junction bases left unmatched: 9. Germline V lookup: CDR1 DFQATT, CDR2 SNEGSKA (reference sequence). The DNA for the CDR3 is TGCAGTGCTAGAGAGCTAGGGCAGGGGGCGAGAAACACCATATATTTT. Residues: CSARELGQGARNTIYF.

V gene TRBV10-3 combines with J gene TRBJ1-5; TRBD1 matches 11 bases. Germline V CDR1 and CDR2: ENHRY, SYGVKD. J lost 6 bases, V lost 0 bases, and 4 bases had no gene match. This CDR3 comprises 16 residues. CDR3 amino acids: CAISESGTGGTQPQHF. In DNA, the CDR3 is TGTGCCATCAGTGAGTCGGGGACAGGGGGTACTCAGCCCCAGCATTTT.

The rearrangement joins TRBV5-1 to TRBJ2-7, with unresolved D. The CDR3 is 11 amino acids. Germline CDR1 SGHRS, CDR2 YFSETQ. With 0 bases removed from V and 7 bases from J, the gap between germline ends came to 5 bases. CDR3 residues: CASSLEKEQYF. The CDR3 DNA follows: TGCGCCAGCAGCTTGGAGAAAGAGCAGTACTTC.

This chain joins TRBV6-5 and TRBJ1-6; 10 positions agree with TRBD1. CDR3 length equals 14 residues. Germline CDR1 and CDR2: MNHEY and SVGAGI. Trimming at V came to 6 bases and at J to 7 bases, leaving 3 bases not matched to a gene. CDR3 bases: TGTGCCAGCAGGGGACAGGGGACAAATTCACCCCTCCACTTT. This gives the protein CASRGQGTNSPLHF.

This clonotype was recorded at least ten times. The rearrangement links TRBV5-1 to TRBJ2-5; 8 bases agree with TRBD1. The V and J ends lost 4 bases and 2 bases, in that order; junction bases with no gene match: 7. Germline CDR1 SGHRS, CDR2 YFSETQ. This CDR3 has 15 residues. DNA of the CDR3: TGCGCCAGCAGCACAGGGGGACAGAATCAAGAGACCCAGTACTTC. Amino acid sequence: CASSTGGQNQETQYF.

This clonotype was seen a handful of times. As DNA, the CDR3 is TGTGCCAGCAGCCAAAAGCGGGGAACCTACAATGAGCAGTTCTTC. Its translation: CASSQKRGTYNEQFF. The chain combines TRBV7-2 with TRBJ2-1, with 7 nucleotides matching TRBD2. This CDR3 contains 15 residues. The germline V gene encodes CDR1 SGHTA and CDR2 FQGNSA. V shed 5 bases and J 2 bases; nucleotides not matched to a gene: 6. The full variable domain, completed using reference TRBV7-2 and TRBJ2-1, is GAGVSQSPSNKVTEKGKDVELRCDPISGHTALYWYRQSLGQGLEFLIYFQGNSAPDKSGLPSDRFSAERTGGSVSTLTIQRTQQEDSAVYLCASSQKRGTYNEQFFGPGTRLTVL.

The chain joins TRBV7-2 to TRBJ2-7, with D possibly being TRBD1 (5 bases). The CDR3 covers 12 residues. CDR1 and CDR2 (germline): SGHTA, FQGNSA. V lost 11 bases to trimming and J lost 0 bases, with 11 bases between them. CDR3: CAVGVGSYEQYF. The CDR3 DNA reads TGTGCCGTAGGGGTAGGCTCCTACGAGCAGTACTTC.

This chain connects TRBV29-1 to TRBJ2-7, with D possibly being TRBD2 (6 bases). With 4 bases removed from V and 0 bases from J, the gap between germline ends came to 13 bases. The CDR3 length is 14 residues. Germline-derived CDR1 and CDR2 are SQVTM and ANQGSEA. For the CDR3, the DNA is TGCAGCGTTGGGTGGGACTTTCTCTCCTACGAGCAGTACTTC. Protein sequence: CSVGWDFLSYEQYF.

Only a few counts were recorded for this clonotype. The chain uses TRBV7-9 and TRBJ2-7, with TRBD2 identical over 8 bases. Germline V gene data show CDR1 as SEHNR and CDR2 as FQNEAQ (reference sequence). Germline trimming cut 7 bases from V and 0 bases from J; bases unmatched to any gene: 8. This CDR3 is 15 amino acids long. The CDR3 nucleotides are TGTGCCAGCACGAAGACTAGCGCTAACTCCTACGAGCAGTACTTC. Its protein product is CASTKTSANSYEQYF.

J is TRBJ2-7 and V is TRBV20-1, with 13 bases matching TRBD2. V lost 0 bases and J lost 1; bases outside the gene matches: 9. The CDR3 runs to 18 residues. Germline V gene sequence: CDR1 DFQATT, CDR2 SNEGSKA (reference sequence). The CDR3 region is CSAREPGLAGDASYEQYF. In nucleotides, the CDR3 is TGCAGTGCTAGAGAGCCCGGACTAGCGGGGGACGCGTCCTACGAGCAGTACTTC.

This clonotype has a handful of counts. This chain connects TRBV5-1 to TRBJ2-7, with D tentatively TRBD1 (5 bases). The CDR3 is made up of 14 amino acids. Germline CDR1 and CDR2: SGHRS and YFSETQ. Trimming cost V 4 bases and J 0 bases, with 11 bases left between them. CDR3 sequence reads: CASSERTHSYEQYF. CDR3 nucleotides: TGCGCCAGCAGCGAACGGACACACTCCTACGAGCAGTACTTC.

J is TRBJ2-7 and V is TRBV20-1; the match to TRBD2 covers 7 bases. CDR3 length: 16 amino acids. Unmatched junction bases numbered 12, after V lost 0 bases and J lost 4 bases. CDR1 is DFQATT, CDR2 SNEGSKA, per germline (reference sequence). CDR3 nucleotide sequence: TGCAGTGCTAGAGATATTGAGGGAGGGCCTGGGTACGAGCAGTACTTC. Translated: CSARDIEGGPGYEQYF.

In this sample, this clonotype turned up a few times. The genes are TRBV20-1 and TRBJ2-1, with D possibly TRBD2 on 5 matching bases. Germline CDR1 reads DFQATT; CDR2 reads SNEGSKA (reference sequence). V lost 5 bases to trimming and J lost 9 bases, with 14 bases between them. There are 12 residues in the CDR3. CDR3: CSAVRSGGEQFF. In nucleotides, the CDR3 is TGCAGTGCTGTAAGGAGCGGTGGTGAGCAGTTCTTC.